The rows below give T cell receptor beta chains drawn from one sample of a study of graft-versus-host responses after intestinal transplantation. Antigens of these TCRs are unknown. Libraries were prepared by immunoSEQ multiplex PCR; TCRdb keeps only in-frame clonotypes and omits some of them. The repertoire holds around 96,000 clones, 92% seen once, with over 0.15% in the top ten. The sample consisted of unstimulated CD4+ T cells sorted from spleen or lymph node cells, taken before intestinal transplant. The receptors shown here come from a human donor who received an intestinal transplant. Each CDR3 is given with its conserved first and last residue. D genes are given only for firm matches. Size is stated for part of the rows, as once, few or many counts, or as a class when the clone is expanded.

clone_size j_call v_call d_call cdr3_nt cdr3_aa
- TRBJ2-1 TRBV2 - TGTGCCAGCAGTGTCCGGTCCGTCCTCTACAATGAGCAGTTCTTC CASSVRSVLYNEQFF
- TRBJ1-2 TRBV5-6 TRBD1 TGTGCCAGCAGCAAGGACAGGGCTGAGGGCTACACCTTC CASSKDRAEGYTF
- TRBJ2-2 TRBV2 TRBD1 TGTGCCAGCTCTTCTAGGACAGGGATCACCGGGGAGCTGTTTTTT CASSSRTGITGELFF
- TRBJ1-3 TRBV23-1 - TGCGCCAGCAGTCAATCCCCAGTTACTGGAAACACCATATATTTT CASSQSPVTGNTIYF
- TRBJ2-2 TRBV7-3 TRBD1 TGTGCCAGCAGCTTATCCCCGACAGGGGCTTACTCCGGGGAGCTGTTTTTT CASSLSPTGAYSGELFF
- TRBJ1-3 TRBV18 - TGTGCCAGCTCTCAGACATCAGGGTTTGGAAACACCATATATTTT CASSQTSGFGNTIYF
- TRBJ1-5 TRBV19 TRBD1 TGTGCCAGTAGGAGAGACAGGGGAAATCAGCCCCAGCATTTT CASRRDRGNQPQHF
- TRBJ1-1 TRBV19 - TGTGCCAGTAGTACCCTCCCAGGACAGCGCACTGAAGCTTTCTTT CASSTLPGQRTEAFF
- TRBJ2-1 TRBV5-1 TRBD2 TGCGCCAGCAGGCCCGGGACTAGCTCCTACAATGAGCAGTTCTTC CASRPGTSSYNEQFF
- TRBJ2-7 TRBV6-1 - TGTGCCAGCAGTGAACGCGGGGACTCCTACGTAGAGCAGTACTTC CASSERGDSYVEQYF
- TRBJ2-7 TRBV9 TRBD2 TGTGCCAGCAGCGTAGGGGCGGGAGGGCCCTACGAGCAGTACTTC CASSVGAGGPYEQYF
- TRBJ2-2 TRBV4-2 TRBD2 TGTGCCAGCAGCCAAGACGTCCAGCGGGGGGCAGACACCGGGGAGCTGTTTTTT CASSQDVQRGADTGELFF
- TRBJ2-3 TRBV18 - TGTGCCAGCTCACCACCGGGTATGGGCCCAGATACGCAGTATTTT CASSPPGMGPDTQYF
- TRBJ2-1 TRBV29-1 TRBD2 TGCAGCGTAAGCGGGAGGTTTTACAATGAGCAGTTCTTC CSVSGRFYNEQFF
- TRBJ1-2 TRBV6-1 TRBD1 TGTGCCACCATTGGGACAGGGGTCGGTGGCTACACCTTC CATIGTGVGGYTF
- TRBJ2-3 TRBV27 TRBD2 TGTGCCAGCAGCGGGGGGGCGTATACGCAGTATTTT CASSGGAYTQYF
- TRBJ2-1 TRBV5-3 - TGTGCCAGAAGCTCCTGGGACTGGAGGTACAATGAGCAGTTCTTC CARSSWDWRYNEQFF
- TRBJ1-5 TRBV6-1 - TGTGCCAGCAGTTTTAGGGGGAATAGCAATCAGCCCCAGCATTTT CASSFRGNSNQPQHF
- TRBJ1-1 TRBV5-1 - TGCGCCAGCAGCTTCGCGGAGCTCACTGAAGCTTTCTTT CASSFAELTEAFF
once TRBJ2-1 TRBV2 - TGTGCCAGCAGTGTCGGTAGGGGACGGGGGTACAATGAGCAGTTCTTC CASSVGRGRGYNEQFF
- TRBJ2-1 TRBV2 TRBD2 TGTGCCAGCAGCCGTGAGCGGGGGAGCTCCTACAATGAGCAGTTCTTC CASSRERGSSYNEQFF
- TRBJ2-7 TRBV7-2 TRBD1 TGTGCCAGCAGCTTCGGACAGGGGGCCGGAGAGCAGTACTTC CASSFGQGAGEQYF
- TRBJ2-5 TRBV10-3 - TGTGCCATCAGGCCGGCCGGGGAGGAGACCCAGTACTTC CAIRPAGEETQYF
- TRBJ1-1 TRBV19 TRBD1 TGTGCCAGTAGTGTGGACAGGGGAGGAACTGAAGCTTTCTTT CASSVDRGGTEAFF
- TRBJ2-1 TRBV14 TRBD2 TGTGCCAGCAGCTCCACTAGCGGGAGGATGTTGAGGAATGAGCAGTTCTTC CASSSTSGRMLRNEQFF
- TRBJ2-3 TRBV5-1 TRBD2 TGCGCCAGCAGTCACGCCTCTGGCGGGGGGGCCGGAGATACGCAGTATTTT CASSHASGGGAGDTQYF
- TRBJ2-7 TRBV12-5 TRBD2 TGTGCTAGTGGTTTTCGGACTAGCGGGCTCTACGAGCAGTACTTC CASGFRTSGLYEQYF
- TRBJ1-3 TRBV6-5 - TGTGCCAGCAGCCTCATAGCCTCTGGAAACACCATATATTTT CASSLIASGNTIYF